The text below deals with one T cell receptor (beta chain). Antigen unknown. The CDR3 has 11 amino acids. V lost 6 bases and J 8 bases, leaving 8 bases between the germline ends. CDR1 and CDR2 (germline): SNHLY, FYNNEI. Some clones are missing from TCRdb's copy, which holds only in-frame ones; the method was immunoSEQ multiplex PCR. The table records about 120,000 clones, approximately 90% of them present only once. This record belongs to a study of T cell responses to AZD1222 COVID-19 vaccine. Study observations and caveats: Repertoires were obtained solely post-peak T cell response. Per reports, nearly half of all spike-specific TCRs target regions that are unmutated in variants. The donor group comprised mostly white British people and more females; the analysis possibly underestimated clonal diversity.

The V call is TRBV2, the J call TRBJ2-1, with a possible D match to TRBD2 (5 bases). The starting material was peripheral blood, obtained on day 0 of MenACWY control vaccination. This sequence originates from an adult in good health. This chain's CDR3 is CASSTRYEQFF. CDR3 in DNA: TGTGCCAGCAGCACTAGGTATGAGCAGTTCTTC.